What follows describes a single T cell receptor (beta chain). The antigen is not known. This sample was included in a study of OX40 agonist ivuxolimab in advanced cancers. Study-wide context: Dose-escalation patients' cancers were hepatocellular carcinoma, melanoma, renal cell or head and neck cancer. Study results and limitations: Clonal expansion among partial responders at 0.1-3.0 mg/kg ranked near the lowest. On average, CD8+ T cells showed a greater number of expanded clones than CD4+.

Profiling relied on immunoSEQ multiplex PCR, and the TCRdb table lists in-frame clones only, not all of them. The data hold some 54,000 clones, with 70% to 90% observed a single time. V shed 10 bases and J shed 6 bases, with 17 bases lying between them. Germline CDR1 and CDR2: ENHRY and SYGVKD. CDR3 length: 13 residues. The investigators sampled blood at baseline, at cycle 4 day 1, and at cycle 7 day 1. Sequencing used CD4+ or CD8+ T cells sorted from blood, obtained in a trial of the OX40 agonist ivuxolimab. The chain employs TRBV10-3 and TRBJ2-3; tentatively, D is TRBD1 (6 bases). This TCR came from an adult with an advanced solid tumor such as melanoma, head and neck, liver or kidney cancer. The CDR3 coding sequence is TGTGCCAGTTGTTCAGGGGTTTCCGATACGCAGTATTTT. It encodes CASCSGVSDTQYF.